This is a list of T cell receptor beta chains from one sample in a study of blood T cells in healthy people across ages. One entry per CDR3 protein results from TCRdb running MiXCR on the 5' RACE reads. The sample holds some 1.5 million distinct CDR3 sequences; 28% are singletons and the top ten take 7.7%. Sequencing was carried out using blood. Every receptor here comes from a woman in her twenties or thirties in good health. Both conserved end residues are part of each CDR3. D genes are given only for firm matches. A row's size may be missing; if present it is once, few, many or a size class.

d_gene	len	v_gene	abundance	j_gene	CDR3aa	CDR3nt
-	13	TRBV6-6	few	TRBJ1-5	CASSWDTSQPQHF	TGTGCCAGCAGCTGGGATACAAGCCAGCCCCAGCATTTT
-	12	TRBV7-2	many	TRBJ2-3	CASGTSTDTQYF	TGTGCCAGCGGGACTAGCACAGATACGCAGTATTTT
TRBD1	15	TRBV20-1	few	TRBJ2-3	CSAPLDRVRTDTQYF	TGCAGTGCTCCATTGGACAGGGTGAGGACAGATACGCAGTATTTT
-	15	TRBV7-3	-	TRBJ2-1	CASSSRRVGYNEQFF	TGTGCCAGCAGCTCAAGGCGGGTGGGATACAATGAGCAGTTCTTC
-	13	TRBV20-1	many	TRBJ2-7	CSTSQGSGGEQYF	TGCAGTACCTCTCAGGGGAGTGGGGGGGAGCAGTACTTC
TRBD1	15	TRBV2	many	TRBJ2-7	CASSRTGTGSYEQYF	TGTGCCAGCAGTCGCACCGGGACAGGCTCCTACGAGCAGTACTTC
-	13	TRBV5-6	many	TRBJ2-5	CASSYRVVETQYF	TGTGCCAGCAGTTACAGGGTGGTGGAGACCCAGTACTTC
-	14	TRBV5-4	-	TRBJ2-5	CASSLGALWETQYF	TGTGCCAGCAGCTTAGGGGCCCTATGGGAGACCCAGTACTTC
TRBD1	14	TRBV6-6	-	TRBJ2-7	CASSPTGGMNEQYF	TGTGCCAGCAGTCCCACAGGGGGGATGAACGAGCAGTACTTC
-	13	TRBV6-6	-	TRBJ2-1	CASQSSGGPEQFF	TGTGCCAGCCAGTCCTCTGGGGGGCCGGAGCAGTTCTTC
-	16	TRBV11-2	once	TRBJ1-3	CASSLVVGFSGNTIYF	TGTGCCAGCAGCTTAGTGGTCGGGTTCTCTGGAAACACCATATATTTT
-	13	TRBV5-6	-	TRBJ2-3	CASNLEPGDTQYF	TGTGCCAGCAACTTGGAACCGGGGGATACGCAGTATTTT
-	14	TRBV3-1	-	TRBJ1-2	CASSQIGAVAGYTF	TGTGCCAGCAGCCAAATAGGGGCAGTGGCTGGCTACACCTTC
TRBD2	17	TRBV29-1	-	TRBJ2-1	CSAHGLAGERSYNEQFF	TGCAGCGCCCATGGACTAGCGGGAGAGAGATCCTACAATGAGCAGTTCTTC
-	14	TRBV10-2	many	TRBJ1-2	CASSETTGNYGYTF	TGCGCCAGCAGTGAGACAACAGGGAACTATGGCTACACCTTC
-	14	TRBV20-1	-	TRBJ1-5	CSASLRERDGPQHF	TGCAGTGCTAGTTTAAGGGAGAGGGATGGTCCCCAGCATTTT
-	14	TRBV5-1	few	TRBJ2-7	CASSWRLGGYEQYF	TGCGCCAGCAGCTGGCGCCTAGGGGGGTACGAGCAGTACTTC
TRBD1	13	TRBV29-1	many	TRBJ2-7	CSVSGTDYYEQYF	TGCAGCGTTTCCGGGACAGACTACTACGAGCAGTACTTC
TRBD1	16	TRBV28	many	TRBJ2-7	CASSLSPGTAIYEQYF	TGTGCCAGCAGTTTATCTCCTGGGACAGCAATCTACGAGCAGTACTTC
-	13	TRBV7-2	few	TRBJ2-3	CASSRQLTDTQYF	TGTGCCAGCAGCCGACAGTTGACAGATACGCAGTATTTT
-	16	TRBV9	-	TRBJ2-3	CASSETSGQGLNTQYF	TGTGCCAGCAGCGAAACTAGCGGACAGGGGTTGAATACGCAGTATTTT
-	15	TRBV12-3/TRBV12-4	many	TRBJ2-6	CASSFVKAGANVLTF	TGTGCCAGCAGTTTTGTAAAGGCTGGGGCCAACGTCCTGACTTTC
TRBD1	14	TRBV20-1	-	TRBJ2-5	CSAKDRGRGGTQYF	TGCAGTGCTAAGGACAGGGGGCGCGGAGGGACCCAGTACTTC
TRBD1	14	TRBV5-1	once	TRBJ2-5	CASSTGQGEETRYF	TGCGCCAGCAGCACGGGACAGGGGGAGGAGACCCGGTACTTC
TRBD2	14	TRBV5-6	-	TRBJ2-1	CASSFTERESEQFF	TGTGCCAGCAGCTTCACCGAGCGGGAGTCTGAGCAGTTCTTC
-	16	TRBV5-1	few	TRBJ2-6	CASSGAVASGANVRTF	-
TRBD2	15	TRBV20-1	-	TRBJ2-2	CSARAGGRNTGELFF	TGCAGTGCTAGGGCCGGGGGGAGGAACACCGGGGAGCTGTTTTTT
-	13	TRBV7-2	many	TRBJ1-1	CASTLLLNTEAFF	TGTGCCAGCACCCTATTGCTGAACACTGAAGCTTTCTTT
-	11	TRBV6-2/TRBV6-3	few	TRBJ2-2	CASKDSGELFF	TGTGCCAGCAAAGATTCCGGGGAGCTGTTTTTT
-	13	TRBV29-1	many	TRBJ2-3	CSVKQGGTDTQYF	TGCAGCGTGAAACAGGGAGGTACAGATACGCAGTATTTT
-	15	TRBV20-1	-	TRBJ2-7	CSASSGDTGTYEQYF	TGCAGTGCTAGCAGTGGAGACACCGGCACCTACGAGCAGTACTTC
-	14	TRBV14	few	TRBJ2-7	CASSRRDLIYEQYF	TGTGCCAGCAGCCGGAGGGACCTAATCTACGAGCAGTACTTC
-	15	TRBV6-5	-	TRBJ2-7	CASSYLKGSSYEQYF	TGTGCCAGCAGTTATCTGAAAGGCAGCTCCTACGAGCAGTACTTC
-	16	TRBV29-1	few	TRBJ1-5	CSVEDLGEDGNRPQHF	TGCAGCGTTGAAGATCTAGGGGAGGATGGCAATCGGCCCCAGCATTTT
TRBD1	15	TRBV20-1	few	TRBJ1-3	CSATTQGAAGNTIYF	TGCAGTGCTACAACACAGGGGGCGGCTGGAAACACCATATATTTT
TRBD2	17	TRBV12-3/TRBV12-4	-	TRBJ2-3	CASSRSPSGSLSDTQYF	TGTGCCAGCAGCCGGTCCCCCAGCGGGAGTTTATCAGATACGCAGTATTTT
TRBD1	15	TRBV20-1	many	TRBJ2-5	CSARDRGQGTETQYF	TGCAGTGCTAGAGATAGGGGACAGGGAACGGAGACCCAGTACTTC
-	15	TRBV10-3	few	TRBJ2-2	CAIMVGGPWAGELFF	TGTGCCATCATGGTCGGGGGACCGTGGGCCGGGGAGCTGTTTTTT
-	13	TRBV20-1	few	TRBJ1-5	CSASGRGEQPQHF	TGCAGTGCTAGTGGCAGGGGAGAACAGCCCCAGCATTTT
-	14	TRBV24-1	-	TRBJ1-4	CATSARDGTEKLFF	TGTGCCACCAGTGCCCGGGACGGAACCGAAAAACTGTTTTTT
-	12	TRBV29-1	few	TRBJ2-7	CSVGPGASEQYF	TGCAGCGTTGGACCCGGAGCCTCTGAGCAGTACTTC
TRBD2	21	TRBV6-5	-	TRBJ2-1	CASSYPGIGGGAEISYNEQFF	TGTGCCAGCAGTTACCCGGGGATAGGCGGGGGGGCCGAGATTTCCTACAATGAGCAGTTCTTC
-	15	TRBV6-6	few	TRBJ1-2	CASSPASRGNYGCTF	TGTGCCAGCAGTCCCGCCTCCAGGGGAAACTATGGCTGCACCTTC
-	14	TRBV12-3/TRBV12-4	many	TRBJ2-5	CASSLDQLGETQYF	TGTGCCAGCAGTTTGGACCAACTTGGCGAGACCCAGTACTTC
TRBD2	15	TRBV20-1	-	TRBJ2-7	CSARSSGGLTYEQYF	TGCAGTGCTAGGAGTAGCGGGGGGCTGACCTACGAGCAGTACTTC
-	14	TRBV4-3	few	TRBJ2-7	CASSQDKAWAEQYF	TGCGCCAGCAGCCAAGATAAGGCTTGGGCCGAGCAGTACTTC
-	14	TRBV5-1	many	TRBJ1-5	CASRPGPGQQPQHF	TGCGCCAGCCGACCGGGCCCAGGTCAGCAGCCCCAGCATTTT
TRBD1	14	TRBV12-3/TRBV12-4	few	TRBJ1-2	CASRQGQGGYGYTF	TGTGCCAGCCGACAGGGACAAGGAGGGTATGGCTACACCTTC
-	13	TRBV29-1	-	TRBJ1-1	CSVQPFMSTEAFF	TGCAGCGTCCAGCCGTTTATGAGCACTGAAGCTTTCTTT
-	14	TRBV20-1	-	TRBJ1-1	CSASGGEWNTEAFF	TGCAGTGCTAGCGGGGGGGAATGGAACACTGAAGCTTTCTTT
TRBD1	15	TRBV6-6	many	TRBJ2-4	CASSPRQGSKNIQYF	TGTGCCAGCAGTCCAAGACAGGGTAGCAAAAACATTCAGTACTTC
TRBD1	13	TRBV29-1	-	TRBJ1-1	CSVLGGAYTEAFF	TGCAGCGTTTTAGGGGGCGCCTACACTGAAGCTTTCTTT
-	14	TRBV7-9	few	TRBJ2-7	CASSLILDGGEQYF	TGTGCCAGCAGTCTAATCCTGGATGGAGGCGAGCAGTACTTC
TRBD2	15	TRBV3-1	few	TRBJ2-1	CASSPGDLGGNEQFF	TGTGCCAGCAGCCCGGGGGACTTGGGGGGGAATGAGCAGTTCTTC